These 23 T cell receptor beta chains were sequenced from one sample in a study of OX40 agonist ivuxolimab in advanced cancers. Using immunoSEQ multiplex PCR, the repertoire was profiled, and TCRdb retains in-frame clones only, with some absent. The data contain about 40,000 clones, approximately 88% of them seen just once; the ten biggest clones take up 20% to 25%. The sequencing here drew on CD4+ or CD8+ T cells sorted from blood, taken in a trial of the OX40 agonist ivuxolimab. All receptors derive from an adult with an advanced solid tumor such as melanoma, head and neck, liver or kidney cancer.

The CDR3 nucleotides are TGTGCCAGCAGCCCAAGACTAGCGGGAGCTAATGAGCAGTTCTTC. The encoded protein is CASSPRLAGANEQFF. J is TRBJ2-1 and V is TRBV9, with 12 bases lining up with TRBD2. V was pared by 4 bases and J by 7 bases, with 6 bases of the junction left unmatched. The germline V gene has CDR1 SGDLS and CDR2 YYNGEE. The CDR3 loop spans 15 amino acids. Full variable domain (missing parts from reference TRBV9 and TRBJ2-1): DSGVTQTPKHLITATGQRVTLRCSPRSGDLSVYWYQQSLDQGLQFLIQYYNGEERAKGNILERFSAQQFPDLHSELNLSSLELGDSALYFCASSPRLAGANEQFFGPGTRLTVL.

This rearrangement joins TRBV28 to TRBJ2-7, with D perhaps TRBD1 or TRBD2 (5 bases each). The CDR3 contains 15 residues. The germline gives CDR1 MDHEN, CDR2 SYDVKM. V was clipped by 4 bases and J by 0 bases, with 13 bases between them. This CDR3 is CASSSRDGSSYEQYF. The CDR3 coding sequence is TGTGCCAGCAGTTCCCGGGACGGCAGCTCCTACGAGCAGTACTTC.

The chain recombines TRBV14 with TRBJ1-5, with D unresolved. Germline CDR1 is SGHDN and CDR2 is FVKESK. The CDR3 loop spans 17 amino acids. V was shortened by 0 bases and J by 3 bases, with 15 bases between the two germline ends. The CDR3 coding sequence is TGTGCCAGCAGCCAAGATCTCTCGCACAGCATCAATCAGCCCCAGCATTTT. Its translation is CASSQDLSHSINQPQHF.

V usage is TRBV7-9 and J usage is TRBJ2-7; D possibly corresponds to TRBD2 (5 bases). CDR3 length: 15 residues. From germline, CDR1 is SEHNR and CDR2 FQNEAQ (reference sequence). Between the trimmed V and J ends, which lost 4 bases and 2 bases, there was a span of 15 bases. CDR3 DNA: TGTGCCAGCAGCTGGAGGAGCGGATCCCCCTACGAGCAGTACTTC. This encodes CASSWRSGSPYEQYF.

CDR3 protein: CAWSVEGAGSYEQYF. The CDR3 coding sequence is TGTGCCTGGAGTGTGGAGGGGGCTGGATCCTACGAGCAGTACTTC. This rearrangement joins TRBV30 to TRBJ2-7; perhaps TRBD1 as D (7 bases). Per the germline V gene, CDR1 is GTSNPN and CDR2 is SVGIG (reference sequence). Trimming removed 0 bases from V and 1 base from J, with 13 bases in between. The CDR3 covers 15 residues.

The gene calls are TRBV18 and TRBJ2-7, with TRBD1 matching 8 bases. The CDR3 extends over 14 amino acids. J lost 4 bases, V lost 2 bases, and 4 bases had no gene match. In germline, CDR1 is KGHSH, CDR2 LQKENI. CDR3 nucleotide sequence: TGTGCCAGCTCACCAAAAGACAGGGGTTACGAGCAGTACTTC. Its translation: CASSPKDRGYEQYF.

This clone was seen ten or more times. The V gene is TRBV28, the J gene TRBJ2-5, with 8 bases matching TRBD2. V trimming: 5 bases; J trimming: 4 bases; junction bases outside the gene matches: 6. CDR3 size: 14 residues. Germline CDR1 MDHEN, CDR2 SYDVKM. For the CDR3, the DNA is TGTGCCAGCAGTCCAGCGGGAGCGGGAGAGACCCAGTACTTC. Its translation: CASSPAGAGETQYF.

This clone was seen many times. Other DNA sequences from this sample encode an identical CDR3 as well. This chain links TRBV4-1 with TRBJ2-7; 11 bases fit TRBD2. Germline V lookup: CDR1 MGHRA, CDR2 YSYEKL. The CDR3 length is 15 residues. Trimming at V came to 5 bases and at J to 2 bases, leaving 5 bases not matched to a gene. The CDR3 loop reads CASSFGTSGTYEQYF. In nucleotides, the CDR3 is TGCGCCAGCAGCTTCGGGACTAGCGGTACCTACGAGCAGTACTTC.

V and J are TRBV5-1 and TRBJ2-7, with 8 bases matching TRBD1. Germline V gene data show CDR1 as SGHRS and CDR2 as YFSETQ. V gave up 2 bases and J gave up 0 bases; unmatched junction bases: 4. This CDR3 is built from 15 residues. In nucleotides, the CDR3 is TGCGCCAGCAGCTTAGACGGGACAGGCTCCTACGAGCAGTACTTC. Amino acid sequence: CASSLDGTGSYEQYF.

The chain joins TRBV30 to TRBJ2-3; TRBD2 aligns across 13 bases. CDR1 GTSNPN and CDR2 SVGIG come from the germline V gene (reference sequence). After removal of 3 bases from V and 4 bases from J, the junction contained 4 bases not matched to a gene. There are 15 residues in the CDR3. The CDR3: CAWSRLAGGPDTQYF. CDR3 DNA: TGTGCCTGGAGCAGACTAGCGGGAGGCCCAGATACGCAGTATTTT.

The chain has TRBV15 and TRBJ2-7; tentative D call: TRBD2 (7 bases). This CDR3 comprises 15 residues. V gave up 8 bases and J gave up 0 bases, with 17 bases separating them. Germline-derived CDR1 and CDR2 are LNHNV and YYDKDF (reference sequence). The CDR3 region is CATQPAGATSYEQYF. CDR3 coding DNA: TGTGCCACCCAGCCGGCGGGGGCGACCTCCTACGAGCAGTACTTC.

This chain links TRBV27 with TRBJ2-7; 12 positions match TRBD1. The CDR3 is made up of 14 amino acids. The ends lost 5 bases at V and 5 bases at J; junction bases unmatched: 4. Germline CDR1 reads MNHEY; CDR2 reads SMNVEV (reference sequence). CDR3 DNA sequence: TGTGCCAGCAGTCCAGGGACAGGGGGCGACGAGCAGTACTTC. It codes for CASSPGTGGDEQYF.

The chain is built from TRBV5-5 and TRBJ1-2; TRBD1 aligns across 7 bases. V gave up 4 bases and J gave up 1 base; unmatched junction bases: 7. The length of the CDR3 is 15 residues. In germline, CDR1 is SGHKS, CDR2 YYEKEE (reference sequence). The CDR3 sequence: CASSLKTGLNYGYTF. In nucleotides, the CDR3 is TGTGCCAGCAGCCTAAAGACAGGGCTTAACTATGGCTACACCTTC. Drawing the rest from reference TRBV5-5 and TRBJ1-2, the complete variable domain is DAGVTQSPTHLIKTRGQQVTLRCSPISGHKSVSWYQQVLGQGPQFIFQYYEKEERGRGNFPDRFSARQFPNYSSELNVNALLLGDSALYLCASSLKTGLNYGYTFGSGTRLTVV.

This chain connects TRBV19 to TRBJ2-1, with D hard to call. Germline V lookup: CDR1 LNHDA, CDR2 SQIVND (reference sequence). The CDR3 is 13 residues long. Trimming shortened V by 6 bases and J by 8 bases, and 14 bases separated the two germline ends. The chain's CDR3 is CASSPPTPYEQFF. DNA of the CDR3: TGTGCCAGTAGCCCTCCCACCCCGTATGAGCAGTTCTTC.

V usage is TRBV28 and J usage is TRBJ2-7, with a tentative D call TRBD1 (6 bases). CDR1 and CDR2 (germline): MDHEN, SYDVKM. Between the trimmed V and J ends, which lost 7 bases and 3 bases, there was a span of 16 bases. This CDR3 contains 14 residues. In DNA form, the CDR3 reads TGTGCCAGCAACCCACTAGGGACATACTACGAGCAGTACTTC. It encodes CASNPLGTYYEQYF.

The J gene is TRBJ2-1, the V gene TRBV9; 9 bases fit TRBD2. The CDR3 has 17 residues. V lost 0 bases to trimming and J lost 2 bases; unmatched junction nucleotides: 6. Per the germline V gene, CDR1 is SGDLS and CDR2 is YYNGEE. Here the CDR3 reads CASSVESSGTTYNEQFF. CDR3 bases: TGTGCCAGCAGCGTAGAGTCTAGCGGGACAACCTACAATGAGCAGTTCTTC.

This chain links TRBV6-1 with TRBJ2-3; 9 bases align to TRBD1. CDR1 and CDR2 from the germline V gene are MNHNS and SASEGT. The CDR3 length is 15 residues. The junction had 4 bases not matched to a gene; V was cut back by 6 bases and J by 0 bases. Written as DNA, the CDR3 is TGTGCCAGCAGGGCACAGGGGGCGAGCACAGATACGCAGTATTTT. Translating gives CASRAQGASTDTQYF.

J is TRBJ2-7 and V is TRBV7-3; the D is unclear. Germline V gene data show CDR1 as SGHTA and CDR2 as FQGTGA. This CDR3 has 15 amino acids. V gave up 2 bases and J gave up 2 bases, with 13 bases separating them. As DNA, the CDR3 is TGTGCCAGCAGCTTATCGCCCGGGCCCCCCTACGAGCAGTACTTC. Translation gives CASSLSPGPPYEQYF.

The chain couples TRBV7-6 to TRBJ2-1, with 8 nucleotides matching TRBD2. This CDR3 has 16 residues. Germline V gene lookup returns CDR1 SGHVS and CDR2 FNYEAQ. V shed 1 base, J shed 4 bases, and the junction held 6 bases outside the gene matches. The CDR3 bases are TGTGCCAGCAGCTTAGACGGGAGGGCCTTTTACAATGAGCAGTTCTTC. Protein sequence: CASSLDGRAFYNEQFF.

V usage is TRBV7-3 and J usage is TRBJ2-1; D may match TRBD1 or TRBD2 (6 bases each). The V and J ends lost 5 bases and 8 bases respectively, with 13 bases between them. CDR3 length: 13 residues. CDR1 SGHTA and CDR2 FQGTGA come from the germline V gene. CDR3 coding DNA: TGTGCCAGCAGCCAGGGGCAGCGGGATGAGCAGTTCTTC. Translation: CASSQGQRDEQFF.

CDR3 loop: CASGLSPWRGEQFF. As DNA, the CDR3 is TGTGCTAGTGGTTTGTCTCCATGGCGTGGTGAGCAGTTCTTC. This chain links TRBV12-5 with TRBJ2-1; D not certain. The V gene lost 2 bases and the J gene lost 9 bases, with 14 bases spanning the gap. From germline, CDR1 is LGHNT and CDR2 FRNRAP. The CDR3 extends over 14 amino acids. Full variable domain (missing parts from reference TRBV12-5 and TRBJ2-1): DARVTQTPRHKVTEMGQEVTMRCQPILGHNTVFWYRQTMMQGLELLAYFRNRAPLDDSGMPKDRFSAEMPDATLATLKIQPSEPRDSAVYFCASGLSPWRGEQFFGPGTRLTVL.

V usage is TRBV6-5 and J usage is TRBJ1-1, with D uncertain. V lost 5 bases, J lost 1 base, and 8 bases lay in between. Per germline, CDR1 MNHEY and CDR2 SVGAGI. The CDR3 contains 13 residues. The CDR3 DNA reads as TGTGCCAGCAGTAACTGGGGGAACACTGAAGCTTTCTTT. Translating it yields CASSNWGNTEAFF.

J is TRBJ2-1 and V is TRBV12-5; D is ambiguous. CDR3 length: 13 residues. Trimming took off 0 bases at V and 6 bases at J, with 6 bases between the two ends. The germline V gene encodes CDR1 LGHNT and CDR2 FRNRAP. CDR3 protein: CASGLVGPNEQFF. In DNA form, the CDR3 reads TGTGCTAGTGGTTTGGTAGGGCCCAATGAGCAGTTCTTC.